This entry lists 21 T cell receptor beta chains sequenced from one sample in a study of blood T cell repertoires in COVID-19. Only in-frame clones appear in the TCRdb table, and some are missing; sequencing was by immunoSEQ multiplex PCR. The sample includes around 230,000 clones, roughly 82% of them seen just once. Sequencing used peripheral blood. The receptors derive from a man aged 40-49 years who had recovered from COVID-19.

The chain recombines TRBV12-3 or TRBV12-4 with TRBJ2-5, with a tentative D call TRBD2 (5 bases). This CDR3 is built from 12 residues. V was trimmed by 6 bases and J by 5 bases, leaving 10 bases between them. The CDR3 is CASSLAWETQYF. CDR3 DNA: TGTGCCAGCAGCCTAGCTTGGGAGACCCAGTACTTC.

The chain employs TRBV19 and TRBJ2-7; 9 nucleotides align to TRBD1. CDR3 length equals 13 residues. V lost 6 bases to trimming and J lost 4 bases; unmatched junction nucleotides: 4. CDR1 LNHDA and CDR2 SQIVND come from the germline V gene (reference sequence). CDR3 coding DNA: TGTGCCAGTAGACAAGGACAGGGGTACGAGCAGTACTTC. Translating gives CASRQGQGYEQYF.

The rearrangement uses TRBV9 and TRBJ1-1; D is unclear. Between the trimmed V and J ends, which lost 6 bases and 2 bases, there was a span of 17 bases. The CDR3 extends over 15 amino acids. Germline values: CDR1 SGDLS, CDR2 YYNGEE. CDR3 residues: CASTRGQISNTEAFF. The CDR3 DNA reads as TGTGCCAGCACCCGCGGGCAGATTAGTAACACTGAAGCTTTCTTT.

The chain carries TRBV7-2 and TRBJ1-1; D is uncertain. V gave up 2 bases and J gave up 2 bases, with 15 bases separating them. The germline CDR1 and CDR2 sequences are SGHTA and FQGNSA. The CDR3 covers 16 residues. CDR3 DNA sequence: TGTGCCAGCAGCTTAACCCTGCCAGGCCCTAACACTGAAGCTTTCTTT. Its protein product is CASSLTLPGPNTEAFF.

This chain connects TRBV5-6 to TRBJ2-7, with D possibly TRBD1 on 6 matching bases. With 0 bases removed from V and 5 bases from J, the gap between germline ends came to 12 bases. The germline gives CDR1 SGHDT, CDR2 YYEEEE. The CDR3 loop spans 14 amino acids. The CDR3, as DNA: TGTGCCAGCAGCTTGGAGGGACACCGGGACGAGCAGTACTTC. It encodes CASSLEGHRDEQYF. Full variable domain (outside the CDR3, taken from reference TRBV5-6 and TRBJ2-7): DAGVTQSPTHLIKTRGQQVTLRCSPKSGHDTVSWYQQALGQGPQFIFQYYEEEERQRGNFPDRFSGHQFPNYSSELNVNALLLGDSALYLCASSLEGHRDEQYFGPGTRLTVT.

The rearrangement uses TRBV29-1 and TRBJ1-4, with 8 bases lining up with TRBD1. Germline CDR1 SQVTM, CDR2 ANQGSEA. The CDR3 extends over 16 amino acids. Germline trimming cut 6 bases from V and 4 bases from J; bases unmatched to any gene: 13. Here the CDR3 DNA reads TGCAGCGTCACTCCAGGGGGCGGGGGATTTAATGAAAAACTGTTTTTT. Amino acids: CSVTPGGGGFNEKLFF.

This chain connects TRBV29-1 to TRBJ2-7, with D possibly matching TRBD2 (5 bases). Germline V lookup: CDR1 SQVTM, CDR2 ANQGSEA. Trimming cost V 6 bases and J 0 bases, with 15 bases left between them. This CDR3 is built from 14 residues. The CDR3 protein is CSVRTGSRSYEQYF. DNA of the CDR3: TGCAGCGTCAGGACGGGGTCTCGCTCCTACGAGCAGTACTTC.

The CDR3 here is CASSPTRRRGYGYTF. In DNA, the CDR3 is TGTGCCAGCAGCCCCACACGCCGCAGGGGCTATGGCTACACCTTC. The gene calls are TRBV7-9 and TRBJ1-2; possibly TRBD1 for D (6 bases). Trimming stripped 5 bases from V and 4 bases from J, with 17 bases between. The length of the CDR3 is 15 residues. Germline CDR1 is SEHNR and CDR2 is FQNEAQ (reference sequence). The whole variable domain, remainder taken from reference TRBV7-9 and TRBJ1-2, is DTGVSQNPRHKITKRGQNVTFRCDPISEHNRLYWYRQTLGQGPEFLTYFQNEAQLEKSRLLSDRFSAERPKGSFSTLEIQRTEQGDSAMYLCASSPTRRRGYGYTFGSGTRLTVV.

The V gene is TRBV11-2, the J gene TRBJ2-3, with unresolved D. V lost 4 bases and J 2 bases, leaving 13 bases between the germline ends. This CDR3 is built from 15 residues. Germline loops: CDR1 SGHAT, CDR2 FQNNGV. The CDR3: CASSSIFGATDTQYF. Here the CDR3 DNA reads TGTGCCAGCAGCTCCATTTTCGGTGCCACAGATACGCAGTATTTT.

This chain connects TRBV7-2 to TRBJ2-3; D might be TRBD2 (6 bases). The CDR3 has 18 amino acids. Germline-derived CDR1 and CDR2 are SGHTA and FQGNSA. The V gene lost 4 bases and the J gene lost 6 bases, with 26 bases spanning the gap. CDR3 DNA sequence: TGTGCCAGCAGCTACCTAGCCTCCGGGACTGGGCTTCGGGATACGCAGTATTTT. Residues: CASSYLASGTGLRDTQYF.

CDR3 protein: CASSYATGSYGYTF. CDR3 in DNA: TGTGCCAGTAGTTATGCGACAGGCAGCTATGGCTACACCTTC. This chain connects TRBV19 to TRBJ1-2; D is possibly TRBD1 (6 bases). V was shortened by 5 bases and J by 4 bases, with 14 bases between the two germline ends. The CDR3 loop spans 14 amino acids. Germline CDR1 is LNHDA and CDR2 is SQIVND (reference sequence).

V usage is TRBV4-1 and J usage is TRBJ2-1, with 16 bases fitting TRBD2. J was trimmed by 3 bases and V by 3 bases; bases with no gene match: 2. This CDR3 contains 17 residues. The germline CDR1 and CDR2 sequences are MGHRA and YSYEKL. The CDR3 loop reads CASSQGTSGRVYNEQFF. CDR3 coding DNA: TGCGCCAGCAGCCAGGGGACTAGCGGGAGGGTCTACAATGAGCAGTTCTTC.

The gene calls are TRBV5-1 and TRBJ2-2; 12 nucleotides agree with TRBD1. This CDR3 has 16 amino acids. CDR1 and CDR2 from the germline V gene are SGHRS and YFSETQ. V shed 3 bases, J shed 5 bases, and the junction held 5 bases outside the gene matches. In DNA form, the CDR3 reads TGCGCCAGCAGCTCCGGGACAGGGGGCCAGACCGGGGAGCTGTTTTTT. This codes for CASSSGTGGQTGELFF.

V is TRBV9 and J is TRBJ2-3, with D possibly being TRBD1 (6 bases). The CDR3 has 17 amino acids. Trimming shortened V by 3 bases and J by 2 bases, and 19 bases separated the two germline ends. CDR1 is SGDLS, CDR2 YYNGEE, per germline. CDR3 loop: CASSAHARQGPTDTQYF. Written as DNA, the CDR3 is TGTGCCAGCAGCGCCCACGCCCGTCAGGGGCCCACAGATACGCAGTATTTT.

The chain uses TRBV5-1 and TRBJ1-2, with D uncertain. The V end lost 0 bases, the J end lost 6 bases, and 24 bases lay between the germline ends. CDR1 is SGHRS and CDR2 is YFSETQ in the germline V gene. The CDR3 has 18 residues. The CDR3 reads CASSLGGVRWTRADGYTF. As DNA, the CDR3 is TGCGCCAGCAGCTTGGGCGGGGTTCGTTGGACCCGTGCCGATGGCTACACCTTC. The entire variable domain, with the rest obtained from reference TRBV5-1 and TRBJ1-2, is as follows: KAGVTQTPRYLIKTRGQQVTLSCSPISGHRSVSWYQQTPGQGLQFLFEYFSETQRNKGNFPGRFSGRQFSNSRSEMNVSTLELGDSALYLCASSLGGVRWTRADGYTFGSGTRLTVV.

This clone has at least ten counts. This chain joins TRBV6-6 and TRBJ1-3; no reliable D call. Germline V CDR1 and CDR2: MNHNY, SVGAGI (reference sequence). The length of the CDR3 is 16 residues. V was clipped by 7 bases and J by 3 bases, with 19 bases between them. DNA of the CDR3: TGTGCCAGCAAAGGGTCTCCGGATCGGGATGGAAACACCATATATTTT. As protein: CASKGSPDRDGNTIYF.

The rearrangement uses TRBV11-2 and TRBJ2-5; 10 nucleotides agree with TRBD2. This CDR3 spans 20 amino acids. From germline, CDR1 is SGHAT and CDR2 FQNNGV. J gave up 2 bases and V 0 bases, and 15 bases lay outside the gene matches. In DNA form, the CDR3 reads TGTGCCAGCAGCTTAGATATCTCTAGCGGGGGCAAAAAGCTACAAGAGACCCAGTACTTC. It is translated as CASSLDISSGGKKLQETQYF.

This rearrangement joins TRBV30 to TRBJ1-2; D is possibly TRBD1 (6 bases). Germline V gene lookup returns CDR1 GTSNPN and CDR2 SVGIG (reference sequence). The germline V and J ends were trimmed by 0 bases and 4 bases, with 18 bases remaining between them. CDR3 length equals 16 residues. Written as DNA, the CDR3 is TGTGCCTGGAGTGTATTCCCGACAGGCGAACCCTATGGCTACACCTTC. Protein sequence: CAWSVFPTGEPYGYTF.

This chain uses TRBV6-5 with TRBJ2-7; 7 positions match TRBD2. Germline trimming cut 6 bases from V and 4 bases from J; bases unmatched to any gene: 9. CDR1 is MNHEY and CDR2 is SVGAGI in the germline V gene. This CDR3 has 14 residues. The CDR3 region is CASRALASGYEQYF. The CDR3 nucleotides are TGTGCCAGCAGAGCCTTAGCTAGCGGATACGAGCAGTACTTC.

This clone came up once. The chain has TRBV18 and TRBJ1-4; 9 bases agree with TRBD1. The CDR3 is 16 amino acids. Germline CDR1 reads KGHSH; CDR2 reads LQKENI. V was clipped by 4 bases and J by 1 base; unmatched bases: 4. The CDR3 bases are TGTGCCAGCTCACGGGGACAGGGTGGAACTAATGAAAAACTGTTTTTT. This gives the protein CASSRGQGGTNEKLFF.

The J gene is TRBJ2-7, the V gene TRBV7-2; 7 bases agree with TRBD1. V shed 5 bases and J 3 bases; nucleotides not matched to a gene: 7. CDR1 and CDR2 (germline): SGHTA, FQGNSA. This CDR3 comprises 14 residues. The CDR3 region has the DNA TGTGCCAGCAGCCAAGACAGGGCGCGCTACGAGCAGTACTTC. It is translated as CASSQDRARYEQYF.